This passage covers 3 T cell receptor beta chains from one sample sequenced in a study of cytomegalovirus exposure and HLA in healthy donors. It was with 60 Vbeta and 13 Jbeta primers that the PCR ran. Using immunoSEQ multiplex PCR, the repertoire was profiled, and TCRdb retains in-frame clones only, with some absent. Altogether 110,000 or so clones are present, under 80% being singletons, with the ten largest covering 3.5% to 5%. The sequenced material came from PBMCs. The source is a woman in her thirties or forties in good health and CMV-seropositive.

The CDR3, as DNA: TGTGCCAGCAGCAGGATCGGGGTTTTTGGCACTGAAGCTTTCTTT. Translated, it gives CASSRIGVFGTEAFF. The chain is built from TRBV21-1 and TRBJ1-1. TRBV21-1 is termed a pseudogene. This CDR3 is 15 amino acids long.

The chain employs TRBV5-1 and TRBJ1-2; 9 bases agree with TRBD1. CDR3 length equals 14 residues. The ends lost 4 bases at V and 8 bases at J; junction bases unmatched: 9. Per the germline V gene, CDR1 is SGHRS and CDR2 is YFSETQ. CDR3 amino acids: CASSERTGDGGYTF. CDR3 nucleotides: TGCGCCAGCAGCGAACGGACAGGGGATGGAGGCTACACCTTC.

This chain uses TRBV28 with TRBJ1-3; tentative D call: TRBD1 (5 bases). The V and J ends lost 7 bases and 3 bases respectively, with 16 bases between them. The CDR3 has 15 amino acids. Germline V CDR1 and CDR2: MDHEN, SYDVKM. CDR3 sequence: CASTSGRVGGNTIYF. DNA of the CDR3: TGTGCCAGCACCTCAGGCAGGGTGGGTGGAAACACCATATATTTT.